This T cell receptor beta chain is from a study of CD8+ T cells in alopecia areata. Study information: Affected scalp percentage set treated patients' severity scores.

The CDR3 sequence is 15 residues long. With V trimmed by 0 bases and J by 5 bases, 6 bases remained unmatched. From germline, CDR1 is LGHNA and CDR2 YSLEER. TCR sequencing used cDNA made by reverse transcription of extracted RNA. Sequencing used immunoSEQ multiplex PCR; TCRdb keeps in-frame clones, though not all of them. The sample carries more than 130,000 clones, roughly four fifths recorded once. A few counts support this clone. Documented treatment: oral pan-JAK inhibitor, 5-10 mg twice daily. The V gene is TRBV4-3, the J gene TRBJ2-5; TRBD2 aligns across 7 bases. This TCR derives from a human donor with alopecia areata. Sequencing was performed on CD8+ T cells sorted from blood, taken at week 4, from a patient treated with tofacitinib. The DNA for the CDR3 is TGCGCCAGCAGCCAAGATGGGGGAGCGGGGGAGACCCAGTACTTC. Amino acids: CASSQDGGAGETQYF.